A selection of T cell receptor beta chains follows, all from one sample in a study of Ad26.COV2.S vaccination and SARS-CoV-2 variants. This table comes from immunoSEQ multiplex PCR, and its TCRdb copy is limited to in-frame clones, with some not included. In the table there are 200,000 to 300,000 clones, 70% to 90% of which are singletons. This specimen consisted of peripheral blood, obtained in a trial of Ad26.COV2.S vaccine versus placebo. The receptors derive from a person aged 18-65 years who received the Ad26.COV2.S COVID-19 vaccine or a placebo. Each CDR3 is given with its conserved first and last residue. The order of the fields is D gene, J gene, V gene, clone size, CDR3 length, CDR3 DNA, CDR3 protein. D genes are given only for firm matches. Not all rows give a size; the values are once, few, many and, for expanded clones, a class.

d_call: TRBD1; j_call: TRBJ1-1; v_call: TRBV18; clone_size: .; cdr3_length: 15; cdr3_nt: TGTGCCAGCTCACCACTCGACAGGGGGCACACTGAAGCTTTCTTT; cdr3_aa: CASSPLDRGHTEAFF
d_call: TRBD2; j_call: TRBJ2-6; v_call: TRBV4-3; clone_size: once; cdr3_length: 17; cdr3_nt: TGCGCCAGCAGCCAAGAGTGGCTAGCGGCTGGGGCCAACGTCCTGACTTTC; cdr3_aa: CASSQEWLAAGANVLTF
d_call: .; j_call: TRBJ2-7; v_call: TRBV5-1; clone_size: .; cdr3_length: 15; cdr3_nt: TGCGCCAGCAGCTTAGGGCCGGAGAGCTCCTACGAGCAGTACTTC; cdr3_aa: CASSLGPESSYEQYF
d_call: .; j_call: TRBJ2-3; v_call: TRBV5-6; clone_size: .; cdr3_length: 16; cdr3_nt: TGTGCCAGCAGCTTCAAGGTCACTTCTAGCACAGATACGCAGTATTTT; cdr3_aa: CASSFKVTSSTDTQYF
d_call: TRBD1; j_call: TRBJ1-5; v_call: TRBV5-1; clone_size: .; cdr3_length: 16; cdr3_nt: TGCGCCAGCAGCTTGGGTACGGGACAGGGAAATCAGCCCCAGCATTTT; cdr3_aa: CASSLGTGQGNQPQHF
d_call: .; j_call: TRBJ2-2; v_call: TRBV5-1; clone_size: .; cdr3_length: 14; cdr3_nt: TGCGCCAGCAGCTTCAGACATAACACCGGGGAGCTGTTTTTT; cdr3_aa: CASSFRHNTGELFF
d_call: TRBD2; j_call: TRBJ2-7; v_call: TRBV5-6; clone_size: .; cdr3_length: 14; cdr3_nt: TGTGCCAGCAGCATAGCGGGGGCCGATTACGAGCAGTACTTC; cdr3_aa: CASSIAGADYEQYF
d_call: TRBD2; j_call: TRBJ2-7; v_call: TRBV18; clone_size: once; cdr3_length: 17; cdr3_nt: TGTGCCAGCTCACTCAAAGGGACTAGCGGGACGATCTACGAGCAGTACTTC; cdr3_aa: CASSLKGTSGTIYEQYF
d_call: TRBD1; j_call: TRBJ2-7; v_call: TRBV5-4; clone_size: .; cdr3_length: 17; cdr3_nt: TGTGCCAGCAGCTTGGCCACGGGGACAGGGGCCTCCTACGAGCAGTACTTC; cdr3_aa: CASSLATGTGASYEQYF
d_call: .; j_call: TRBJ1-4; v_call: TRBV28; clone_size: .; cdr3_length: 14; cdr3_nt: TGTGCCAGCAGTGAAAGGCCAACTAATGAAAAACTGTTTTTT; cdr3_aa: CASSERPTNEKLFF
d_call: .; j_call: TRBJ2-5; v_call: TRBV18; clone_size: few; cdr3_length: 16; cdr3_nt: TGTGCCAGCTCATCGAACCTGCTAACCTTCCGGGAGACCCAGTACTTC; cdr3_aa: CASSSNLLTFRETQYF
d_call: .; j_call: TRBJ2-6; v_call: TRBV28; clone_size: .; cdr3_length: 17; cdr3_nt: TGTGCCAGCCGTTCTGAGGGGGGGGTCCCTGGGGCCAACGTCCTGACTTTC; cdr3_aa: CASRSEGGVPGANVLTF
d_call: TRBD2; j_call: TRBJ2-7; v_call: TRBV7-9; clone_size: .; cdr3_length: 17; cdr3_nt: TGTGCCAGCAGCTCGGGACTAGCGGGAGGGCCTAGAAACGAGCAGTACTTC; cdr3_aa: CASSSGLAGGPRNEQYF
d_call: .; j_call: TRBJ1-6; v_call: TRBV4-1; clone_size: once; cdr3_length: 16; cdr3_nt: TGCGCCAGCAGCCAAGACCCGGGCTCCTATAATTCACCCCTCCACTTT; cdr3_aa: CASSQDPGSYNSPLHF
d_call: .; j_call: TRBJ1-5; v_call: TRBV28; clone_size: .; cdr3_length: 13; cdr3_nt: TGTGCCAGCAGTTTAGGGGGGGTCGGGCCCCAGCATTTT; cdr3_aa: CASSLGGVGPQHF
d_call: .; j_call: TRBJ1-1; v_call: TRBV19; clone_size: .; cdr3_length: 14; cdr3_nt: TGTGCCAGTAGTCCTCTCACGGGTGGTTTGCAAGCTTTCTTT; cdr3_aa: CASSPLTGGLQAFF
d_call: TRBD2; j_call: TRBJ2-1; v_call: TRBV11-2; clone_size: .; cdr3_length: 17; cdr3_nt: TGTGCCAGCAGCTTACTCGGGGGGGGCTCTAACAAGGTTGAGCAGTTCTTC; cdr3_aa: CASSLLGGGSNKVEQFF
d_call: .; j_call: TRBJ2-2; v_call: TRBV18; clone_size: .; cdr3_length: 13; cdr3_nt: TGTGCCAGCTCACCTAGGGAGACCGGGGAGCTGTTTTTT; cdr3_aa: CASSPRETGELFF
d_call: TRBD1; j_call: TRBJ2-5; v_call: TRBV6-2/TRBV6-3; clone_size: .; cdr3_length: 15; cdr3_nt: TGTGCCAGCAGTACCCCCCGGACAGGACAAGAGACCCAGTACTTC; cdr3_aa: CASSTPRTGQETQYF
d_call: TRBD1; j_call: TRBJ1-4; v_call: TRBV28; clone_size: .; cdr3_length: 13; cdr3_nt: TGTGCCAGCCCACAGGGGGCTTTTGAAAAACTGTTTTTT; cdr3_aa: CASPQGAFEKLFF
d_call: .; j_call: TRBJ1-2; v_call: TRBV5-6; clone_size: .; cdr3_length: 15; cdr3_nt: TGTGCCAGCAGTAACCCCGGGCCGGCTGTACATGGCTACACCTTC; cdr3_aa: CASSNPGPAVHGYTF
d_call: .; j_call: TRBJ2-2; v_call: TRBV28; clone_size: once; cdr3_length: 14; cdr3_nt: TGTGCCTCCTCGGGGGACCTAACACCGGCGGGGCTGTTTTTT; cdr3_aa: CASSGDLTPAGLFF
d_call: .; j_call: TRBJ1-2; v_call: TRBV14; clone_size: .; cdr3_length: 17; cdr3_nt: TGTGCCAGCAGCCAAGATTCCAGGTCTACCCCCTGGTATGGCTACACCTTC; cdr3_aa: CASSQDSRSTPWYGYTF
d_call: .; j_call: TRBJ1-5; v_call: TRBV30; clone_size: .; cdr3_length: 13; cdr3_nt: TGTGCCTGGAGTTCCGGGGCCAATCAGCCCCAGCATTTT; cdr3_aa: CAWSSGANQPQHF
d_call: TRBD1; j_call: TRBJ2-1; v_call: TRBV11-2; clone_size: .; cdr3_length: 16; cdr3_nt: TGTGCCAGCAGCTTAGAGCCTCCGGGACAGGTTAGTGAGCAGTTCTTC; cdr3_aa: CASSLEPPGQVSEQFF
d_call: .; j_call: TRBJ1-5; v_call: TRBV6-2/TRBV6-3; clone_size: once; cdr3_length: 15; cdr3_nt: TGTGCCAGCAGTTACACTACAGGGTGGAATCAGCCCCAGCATTTT; cdr3_aa: CASSYTTGWNQPQHF
d_call: TRBD1; j_call: TRBJ2-7; v_call: TRBV18; clone_size: once; cdr3_length: 13; cdr3_nt: TGTGCCAGCTTACAGACAGGGACCTACGAGCAGTACTTC; cdr3_aa: CASLQTGTYEQYF